Included here is one T cell receptor (beta chain) sequence, with context. Ages ranged from about 18 to 89 years, with residence in approximately 25 US areas. Participants reported their clinical history, and cohort assignment relied on those reports. Resolution of symptoms, clearance, or two negative PCRs was present in recovered Cohort 3 donors. Data came from immunoSEQ multiplex PCR; TCRdb stores just in-frame clones and leaves some out. The table has 300,000 to 450,000 clones, approximately 92% seen once; the top ten hold around 1%. The sample is drawn from a study of blood T cell repertoires in COVID-19. Study-level information: PBMCs, B-cell-depleted T cells, or T cells provided the cDNA or gDNA that made up the material.

Looked up from germline, CDR1 is LNHDA and CDR2 is SQIVND (reference sequence). The length of the CDR3 is 14 residues. V gave up 6 bases and J gave up 5 bases; unmatched junction bases: 6. Sequencing used PBMCs or T cells enriched from blood (not recorded which). This sequence joins TRBV19 and TRBJ1-2; 10 bases agree with TRBD1. This TCR derives from a man aged 18-30 years who had recovered from COVID-19. The CDR3, as DNA: TGTGCCAGTAGGTGGACAGGGGGATCTTATGGCTACACCTTC. Residues: CASRWTGGSYGYTF. Full variable domain (outside the CDR3, taken from reference TRBV19 and TRBJ1-2): DGGITQSPKYLFRKEGQNVTLSCEQNLNHDAMYWYRQDPGQGLRLIYYSQIVNDFQKGDIAEGYSVSREKKESFPLTVTSAQKNPTAFYLCASRWTGGSYGYTFGSGTRLTVV.